A single sample is the source of the 20 T cell receptor beta chains below, sequenced in a study of radiotherapy plus CTLA-4 blockade in lung cancer. Sequencing was performed with immunoSEQ multiplex PCR; in TCRdb, only in-frame clones are kept and a portion is missing. The sample has around 91,000 clones; about 86% are singletons. The sequenced sample was peripheral blood, obtained from a patient treated with radiotherapy plus ipilimumab. The origin of the receptors is a human donor with non-small cell lung cancer that progressed on radiotherapy plus ipilimumab.

The rearrangement uses TRBV5-1 and TRBJ1-2; 7 nucleotides agree with TRBD1. The germline CDR1 and CDR2 sequences are SGHRS and YFSETQ. V was pared by 2 bases and J by 4 bases, with 2 bases of the junction left unmatched. The CDR3 covers 13 residues. CDR3 bases: TGCGCCAGCAGCTTTGGGACAGTCTATGGCTACACCTTC. Its protein is CASSFGTVYGYTF.

Comments on this clone: The sample holds other DNA sequences that translate to the same CDR3. V and J are TRBV18 and TRBJ1-1; D is unresolved. V was clipped by 2 bases and J by 1 base, with 5 bases between them. Looked up from germline, CDR1 is KGHSH and CDR2 is LQKENI. The CDR3 is made up of 13 amino acids. CDR3 region: CASSPSQNTEAFF. CDR3 nucleotide sequence: TGTGCCAGCTCACCATCACAGAACACTGAAGCTTTCTTT.

CDR3 loop: CASSLFPGRHEQYF. CDR3 DNA: TGTGCCAGCAGTTTATTCCCGGGGAGGCACGAGCAGTACTTC. The rearrangement links TRBV27 to TRBJ2-7; TRBD2 might be the D (6 bases). The CDR3 has 14 residues. Germline assignment: CDR1 MNHEY and CDR2 SMNVEV (reference sequence). The germline V and J ends were trimmed by 1 base and 5 bases, with 12 bases remaining between them.

The sample holds a few counts of this clone. This chain uses TRBV19 with TRBJ1-1, with 7 bases identical to TRBD1. V dropped 3 bases and J dropped 6; count of bases not matched to a gene: 7. This CDR3 has 14 amino acids. The V gene's germline CDR1 is LNHDA and CDR2 SQIVND (reference sequence). This chain's CDR3 is CASSIHRGYAEAFF. CDR3 coding DNA: TGTGCCAGTAGTATTCACAGGGGATATGCTGAAGCTTTCTTT.

The chain couples TRBV4-1 to TRBJ2-1, with D maybe TRBD1 (6 bases). The CDR3 runs 18 residues. V was trimmed by 1 base and J by 0 bases, leaving 16 bases between them. Germline V gene lookup returns CDR1 MGHRA and CDR2 YSYEKL. The CDR3 DNA is TGCGCCAGCAGCCAAGCCAGAGACAGGTCCGACTCCTACAATGAGCAGTTCTTC. This codes for CASSQARDRSDSYNEQFF.

The chain couples TRBV30 to TRBJ1-2, with unresolved D. Looked up from germline, CDR1 is GTSNPN and CDR2 is SVGIG (reference sequence). Trimming removed 5 bases from V and 2 bases from J, with 12 bases in between. There are 13 residues in the CDR3. For the CDR3, the DNA is TGTGCCTGGGCCGGGTTTCCGAACTATGGCTACACCTTC. Its translation is CAWAGFPNYGYTF.

This clone was observed a single time. V usage is TRBV11-3 and J usage is TRBJ2-7; D perhaps matches TRBD2 (6 bases). V was trimmed by 8 bases and J by 0 bases, leaving 11 bases between them. The germline V gene encodes CDR1 SGHNT and CDR2 YENEEA. The CDR3 is made up of 13 amino acids. The CDR3 nucleotides read TGTGCCAGCGGAGGGCAGGGCTCCTACGAGCAGTACTTC. Translated, it gives CASGGQGSYEQYF.

Concerning this clone: A read error may account for a junction end that differs from germline. J is TRBJ2-6 and V is TRBV7-7, with 8 nucleotides matching TRBD1. The germline gives CDR1 SSHAT, CDR2 FNYEAQ (reference sequence). The CDR3 contains 18 residues. The CDR3: CASSLAVKDRAGANVLTF. In DNA, the CDR3 is TGTGCTAGCAGCTTAGCGGTGAAGGACAGGGCTGGGGCCAACGTCCTGACTTTC. Together with reference TRBV7-7 and TRBJ2-6, the CDR3 gives the full variable domain: GAGVSQSPRYKVTKRGQDVTLRCDPISSHATLYWYQQALGQGPEFLTYFNYEAQPDKSGLPSDRFSAERPEGSISTLTIQRTEQRDSAMYRCASSLAVKDRAGANVLTFGAGSRLTVL.

This sequence joins TRBV7-9 and TRBJ1-2; D is uncertain. CDR1 and CDR2 from the germline V gene are SEHNR and FQNEAQ (reference sequence). CDR3 size: 13 residues. V lost 3 bases and J 0 bases, leaving 5 bases between the germline ends. Here the CDR3 reads CASSLITNYGYTF. CDR3 sequence (DNA): TGTGCCAGCAGCTTGATAACTAACTATGGCTACACCTTC.

CDR3 sequence reads: CASSVRGDSPYNEQFF. CDR3 nucleotide sequence: TGTGCCAGCAGTGTTAGGGGAGACTCACCTTACAATGAGCAGTTCTTC. The genes are TRBV6-1 and TRBJ2-1; tentatively, D is TRBD1 or TRBD2 (5 bases each). V shed 4 bases and J shed 4 bases, with 17 bases lying between them. This CDR3 has 16 amino acids. The germline CDR1 and CDR2 sequences are MNHNS and SASEGT.

V usage is TRBV27 and J usage is TRBJ1-5; D perhaps matches TRBD1 (5 bases). V lost 6 bases, J lost 3 bases, and 21 bases lay in between. This CDR3 contains 17 residues. CDR1 MNHEY and CDR2 SMNVEV come from the germline V gene (reference sequence). CDR3: CASRISGIRHLNQPQHF. The DNA for the CDR3 is TGTGCCAGCAGGATTTCAGGGATAAGGCACCTCAATCAGCCCCAGCATTTT.

The chain has TRBV2 and TRBJ2-5; D remains ambiguous. The V gene's germline CDR1 is SNHLY and CDR2 FYNNEI. Trimming removed 2 bases at V and 1 base at J, with 8 bases between. The CDR3 spans 14 residues. The CDR3 DNA follows: TGTGCCAGCAGTGAAACCCTCCCCCAAGAGACCCAGTACTTC. This gives the protein CASSETLPQETQYF.

The V call is TRBV7-9, the J call TRBJ1-5, with D maybe TRBD1 (5 bases). The CDR3 is 17 residues long. In germline, CDR1 is SEHNR, CDR2 FQNEAQ (reference sequence). The V end lost 3 bases, the J end lost 6 bases, and 21 bases lay between the germline ends. The CDR3 coding sequence is TGTGCCAGCAGCTTGTCCGGTGGGGCCGCGCACGGTCAGCCCCAGCATTTT. The encoded protein is CASSLSGGAAHGQPQHF.

The chain combines TRBV5-6 with TRBJ1-4; 7 bases are shared with TRBD1. The V gene end was trimmed by 0 bases and the J gene end by 8 bases; junction bases not matched to a gene: 7. CDR1 and CDR2 from the germline V gene are SGHDT and YYEEEE. This CDR3 comprises 15 residues. The CDR3 bases are TGTGCCAGCAGCTTGGCAGGACAGGCGCGCGAAAAACTGTTTTTT. Its translation: CASSLAGQAREKLFF.

This chain connects TRBV11-2 to TRBJ2-7, with D possibly being TRBD1 (6 bases). V lost 1 base and J lost 3, with 16 bases in between. The CDR3 covers 16 residues. The germline V gene has CDR1 SGHAT and CDR2 FQNNGV. This CDR3 is CASSLAMPTGLYEQYF. Written as DNA, the CDR3 is TGTGCCAGCAGCTTAGCAATGCCGACAGGCCTCTACGAGCAGTACTTC.

This chain connects TRBV5-1 to TRBJ2-7; 7 bases line up with TRBD1. The CDR3 runs 13 residues. Germline loops: CDR1 SGHRS, CDR2 YFSETQ. The junction had 3 bases not matched to a gene; V was cut back by 4 bases and J by 2 bases. The DNA of the CDR3 is TGCGCCAGCAGCGAGACAGGGCCCTACGAGCAGTACTTC. Translating gives CASSETGPYEQYF.

This sequence joins TRBV6-5 and TRBJ1-1, with 10 bases aligning to TRBD1. CDR1 is MNHEY and CDR2 is SVGAGI in the germline V gene. The CDR3 runs to 14 residues. Losses at the gene ends were 5 bases for V and 6 bases for J; bases not matched to a gene: 6. The CDR3 DNA reads as TGTGCCAGCAGTCACCAGACAGGGGGCTCTGAAGCTTTCTTT. It yields the protein CASSHQTGGSEAFF.

V usage is TRBV5-1 and J usage is TRBJ1-4, with TRBD1 identical over 7 bases. The CDR3 spans 14 residues. With V trimmed by 0 bases and J by 6 bases, 2 bases remained unmatched. The germline gives CDR1 SGHRS, CDR2 YFSETQ. CDR3 in amino acids: CASSLEGQDEKLFF. The DNA of the CDR3 is TGCGCCAGCAGCTTGGAAGGACAGGATGAAAAACTGTTTTTT. Full variable domain (outside the CDR3, taken from reference TRBV5-1 and TRBJ1-4): KAGVTQTPRYLIKTRGQQVTLSCSPISGHRSVSWYQQTPGQGLQFLFEYFSETQRNKGNFPGRFSGRQFSNSRSEMNVSTLELGDSALYLCASSLEGQDEKLFFGSGTQLSVL.

This clone appeared once. The V call is TRBV5-1, the J call TRBJ2-7, with 7 positions matching TRBD1. V was clipped by 5 bases and J by 1 base; unmatched bases: 6. The germline V gene encodes CDR1 SGHRS and CDR2 YFSETQ. The CDR3 is 14 residues long. Here the CDR3 reads CASRTGQPSYEQYF. The CDR3 DNA reads TGCGCCAGCAGGACGGGACAGCCATCCTACGAGCAGTACTTC.

V usage is TRBV5-6 and J usage is TRBJ2-1; TRBD1 matches at 10 bases. V trimming: 2 bases; J trimming: 12 bases; junction bases outside the gene matches: 11. The CDR3 consists of 15 residues. The germline V gene has CDR1 SGHDT and CDR2 YYEEEE. The CDR3 loop reads CASSFWDRGISGQFF. CDR3 DNA sequence: TGTGCCAGCAGCTTCTGGGACAGGGGAATTTCTGGGCAGTTCTTC. The whole variable domain, filled in from reference TRBV5-6 and TRBJ2-1, reads DAGVTQSPTHLIKTRGQQVTLRCSPKSGHDTVSWYQQALGQGPQFIFQYYEEEERQRGNFPDRFSGHQFPNYSSELNVNALLLGDSALYLCASSFWDRGISGQFFGPGTRLTVL.